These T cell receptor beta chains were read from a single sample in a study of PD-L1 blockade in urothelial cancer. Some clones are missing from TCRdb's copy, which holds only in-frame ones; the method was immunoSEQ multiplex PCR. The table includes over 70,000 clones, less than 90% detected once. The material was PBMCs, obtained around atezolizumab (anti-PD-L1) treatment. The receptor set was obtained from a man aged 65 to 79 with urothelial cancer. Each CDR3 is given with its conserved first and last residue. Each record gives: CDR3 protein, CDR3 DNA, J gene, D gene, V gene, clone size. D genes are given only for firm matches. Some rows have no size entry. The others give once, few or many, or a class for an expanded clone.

CDR3 protein: CASSMGPGREQYF
CDR3 DNA: TGTGCCAGCAGTATGGGGCCCGGACGCGAGCAGTACTTC
J gene: TRBJ2-7
D gene: .
V gene: TRBV2
clone size: few

CDR3 protein: CASSPLAGGVLKTQYF
CDR3 DNA: TGTGCCAGCAGCCCGCTAGCGGGAGGTGTATTGAAGACCCAGTACTTC
J gene: TRBJ2-5
D gene: TRBD2
V gene: TRBV11-2
clone size: .

CDR3 protein: CASSLGTGGFYEQYF
CDR3 DNA: TGTGCCAGCAGCTTAGGCACAGGGGGCTTCTACGAGCAGTACTTC
J gene: TRBJ2-7
D gene: TRBD1
V gene: TRBV7-9
clone size: .

CDR3 protein: CASRGKGGGQPQHF
CDR3 DNA: TGTGCCAGCAGGGGTAAGGGGGGAGGGCAGCCCCAGCATTTT
J gene: TRBJ1-5
D gene: .
V gene: TRBV2
clone size: .

CDR3 protein: CASSSRGGGNEQFF
CDR3 DNA: TGTGCCAGCAGCTCCCGGGGAGGGGGGAATGAGCAGTTCTTC
J gene: TRBJ2-1
D gene: .
V gene: TRBV11-3
clone size: few

CDR3 protein: CASSLVFPGNGYTF
CDR3 DNA: TGTGCCAGCAGCTTAGTCTTCCCAGGGAATGGCTACACCTTC
J gene: TRBJ1-2
D gene: .
V gene: TRBV7-9
clone size: .

CDR3 protein: CASGTYTYEQYF
CDR3 DNA: TGTGCCAGTGGGACATATACCTACGAGCAGTACTTC
J gene: TRBJ2-7
D gene: .
V gene: TRBV6-6
clone size: .

CDR3 protein: CASSVAPNYEQYF
CDR3 DNA: TGTGCCAGCAGCGTAGCCCCTAACTACGAGCAGTACTTC
J gene: TRBJ2-7
D gene: .
V gene: TRBV9
clone size: .

CDR3 protein: CASSQFGGRNTEAFF
CDR3 DNA: TGTGCCAGCAGCCAATTCGGGGGGCGCAACACTGAAGCTTTCTTT
J gene: TRBJ1-1
D gene: .
V gene: TRBV14
clone size: .

CDR3 protein: CASSLPATSGGAGTDTQYF
CDR3 DNA: TGCGCCAGCAGCCTACCCGCGACTAGCGGGGGGGCCGGCACAGATACGCAGTATTTT
J gene: TRBJ2-3
D gene: TRBD2
V gene: TRBV5-1
clone size: .

CDR3 protein: CASRGTGTENEQFF
CDR3 DNA: TGTGCCAGTAGGGGAACCGGGACTGAAAATGAGCAGTTCTTC
J gene: TRBJ2-1
D gene: .
V gene: TRBV19
clone size: many

CDR3 protein: CASRPTDPSYEQYF
CDR3 DNA: TGCGCCAGCAGGCCGACTGATCCTTCCTACGAGCAGTACTTC
J gene: TRBJ2-7
D gene: .
V gene: TRBV4-1
clone size: .

CDR3 protein: CASSSPGLATEQFF
CDR3 DNA: TGTGCCAGCAGTTCCCCGGGACTAGCAACTGAGCAGTTCTTC
J gene: TRBJ2-1
D gene: TRBD2
V gene: TRBV27
clone size: .

CDR3 protein: CASSPPDRGENSPLHF
CDR3 DNA: TGTGCCAGTAGTCCGCCGGACAGGGGCGAGAATTCACCCCTCCACTTT
J gene: TRBJ1-6
D gene: TRBD1
V gene: TRBV19
clone size: few

CDR3 protein: CASSLDSYGYTF
CDR3 DNA: TGTGCCAGCAGCTTAGACAGTTATGGCTACACCTTC
J gene: TRBJ1-2
D gene: .
V gene: TRBV5-4
clone size: .

CDR3 protein: CASSLGTGALNEQFF
CDR3 DNA: TGTGCCAGCAGCTTAGGGACAGGGGCCCTCAATGAGCAGTTCTTC
J gene: TRBJ2-1
D gene: TRBD1
V gene: TRBV7-3
clone size: .

CDR3 protein: CASSLGQGAWETQYF
CDR3 DNA: TGCGCCAGCAGCTTGGGACAGGGGGCTTGGGAGACCCAGTACTTC
J gene: TRBJ2-5
D gene: TRBD1
V gene: TRBV5-1
clone size: .

CDR3 protein: CASRGGGNNSPLHF
CDR3 DNA: TGTGCCAGCAGAGGTGGCGGGAATAATTCACCCCTCCACTTT
J gene: TRBJ1-6
D gene: .
V gene: TRBV6-5
clone size: .

CDR3 protein: CASTQGASRANYGYTF
CDR3 DNA: TGTGCCAGCACCCAAGGGGCCTCTCGAGCTAACTATGGCTACACCTTC
J gene: TRBJ1-2
D gene: .
V gene: TRBV2
clone size: few

CDR3 protein: CASSIGLGPSTDTQYF
CDR3 DNA: TGTGCCAGTAGTATAGGCCTAGGTCCCTCCACAGATACGCAGTATTTT
J gene: TRBJ2-3
D gene: .
V gene: TRBV19
clone size: once

CDR3 protein: CASSWTGGEEKLFF
CDR3 DNA: TGCGCCAGCAGCTGGACAGGGGGGGAGGAAAAACTGTTTTTT
J gene: TRBJ1-4
D gene: TRBD1
V gene: TRBV5-1
clone size: .

CDR3 protein: CASGLDSRLRYNEQFF
CDR3 DNA: TGTGCTAGTGGTTTAGACAGCCGCCTCCGATACAATGAGCAGTTCTTC
J gene: TRBJ2-1
D gene: .
V gene: TRBV12-5
clone size: .

CDR3 protein: CASSPRGRAGVGETQYF
CDR3 DNA: TGTGCCAGCAGCCCCCGGGGGAGGGCGGGGGTGGGGGAGACCCAGTACTTC
J gene: TRBJ2-5
D gene: TRBD2
V gene: TRBV9
clone size: few

CDR3 protein: CASSGGSLSGGSQETQYF
CDR3 DNA: TGCGCCAGCAGCGGGGGGAGTTTGAGCGGGGGCAGCCAAGAGACCCAGTACTTC
J gene: TRBJ2-5
D gene: TRBD2
V gene: TRBV5-1
clone size: once

CDR3 protein: CASSRNFGTGDNQPQHF
CDR3 DNA: TGCGCCAGCAGCCGGAACTTTGGGACAGGGGACAATCAGCCCCAGCATTTT
J gene: TRBJ1-5
D gene: TRBD1
V gene: TRBV4-1
clone size: .

CDR3 protein: CASSQHSGAEAFF
CDR3 DNA: TGTGCCAGCAGCCAGCACTCAGGGGCTGAAGCTTTCTTT
J gene: TRBJ1-1
D gene: .
V gene: TRBV14
clone size: once

CDR3 protein: CASSQRQGARADTQYF
CDR3 DNA: TGTGCCAGCTCACAACGACAGGGGGCGAGGGCAGATACGCAGTATTTT
J gene: TRBJ2-3
D gene: TRBD1
V gene: TRBV18
clone size: .

CDR3 protein: CASSTGQGTTGELFF
CDR3 DNA: TGTGCCAGCTCAACGGGACAGGGGACCACCGGGGAGCTGTTTTTT
J gene: TRBJ2-2
D gene: TRBD1
V gene: TRBV18
clone size: .

CDR3 protein: CASSQVGHTIYF
CDR3 DNA: TGTGCCAGCAGCCAAGTCGGTCACACCATATATTTT
J gene: TRBJ1-3
D gene: .
V gene: TRBV14
clone size: .

CDR3 protein: CASSNRDYNEQFF
CDR3 DNA: TGTGCCAGCAGCAACCGGGACTACAATGAGCAGTTCTTC
J gene: TRBJ2-1
D gene: .
V gene: TRBV7-9
clone size: .

CDR3 protein: CASSSTLAGGPHEQYF
CDR3 DNA: TGTGCCAGCAGCTCAACCTTAGCGGGAGGGCCTCATGAGCAGTACTTC
J gene: TRBJ2-7
D gene: TRBD2
V gene: TRBV11-3
clone size: .

CDR3 protein: CASSGTAISGANVLTF
CDR3 DNA: TGTGCCAGCTCCGGGACAGCTATCTCTGGGGCCAACGTCCTGACTTTC
J gene: TRBJ2-6
D gene: TRBD1
V gene: TRBV2
clone size: .

CDR3 protein: CASSPGSAETQYF
CDR3 DNA: TGTGCCAGCAGCCCGGGGTCCGCGGAGACCCAGTACTTC
J gene: TRBJ2-5
D gene: .
V gene: TRBV7-2
clone size: .

CDR3 protein: CASSQPLLGGGAEEQYF
CDR3 DNA: TGCGCCAGCAGCCAGCCCTTACTGGGCGGGGGGGCGGAGGAGCAGTACTTC
J gene: TRBJ2-7
D gene: TRBD2
V gene: TRBV4-1
clone size: .

CDR3 protein: CATYTPGGGLNQPQHF
CDR3 DNA: TGTGCCACATACACCCCAGGCGGGGGCCTCAATCAGCCCCAGCATTTT
J gene: TRBJ1-5
D gene: .
V gene: TRBV19
clone size: .

CDR3 protein: CASSQNVKGDQPQHF
CDR3 DNA: TGTGCCAGCAGCCAGAACGTTAAGGGGGACCAGCCCCAGCATTTT
J gene: TRBJ1-5
D gene: .
V gene: TRBV4-2
clone size: .

CDR3 protein: CASTKLAGLPDTQYF
CDR3 DNA: TGTGCCAGCACCAAACTAGCGGGGCTCCCAGATACGCAGTATTTT
J gene: TRBJ2-3
D gene: TRBD2
V gene: TRBV7-9
clone size: .

CDR3 protein: CASSYQGDEQYF
CDR3 DNA: TGTGCCAGCAGTTATCAGGGGGACGAGCAGTACTTC
J gene: TRBJ2-7
D gene: TRBD1
V gene: TRBV2
clone size: few

CDR3 protein: CASSIPQGAQPQHF
CDR3 DNA: TGTGCCAGCAGTATACCACAGGGGGCACAGCCCCAGCATTTT
J gene: TRBJ1-5
D gene: TRBD1
V gene: TRBV28
clone size: .

CDR3 protein: CASSPSDRPYGYTF
CDR3 DNA: TGTGCCAGCTCACCATCCGACAGGCCCTATGGCTACACCTTC
J gene: TRBJ1-2
D gene: .
V gene: TRBV18
clone size: .

CDR3 protein: CASRQGRNTEAFF
CDR3 DNA: TGCGCCAGCAGACAGGGGCGGAACACTGAAGCTTTCTTT
J gene: TRBJ1-1
D gene: TRBD1
V gene: TRBV10-2
clone size: .

CDR3 protein: CASSPVSGVSYNEQFF
CDR3 DNA: TGTGCCAGCAGCCCCGTATCGGGAGTGTCCTACAATGAGCAGTTCTTC
J gene: TRBJ2-1
D gene: .
V gene: TRBV7-2
clone size: .

CDR3 protein: CASSQEYSNTGELFF
CDR3 DNA: TGCGCCAGCAGCCAAGAATACAGTAACACCGGGGAGCTGTTTTTT
J gene: TRBJ2-2
D gene: .
V gene: TRBV4-1
clone size: .

CDR3 protein: CASSVGLAGASSYNEQFF
CDR3 DNA: TGTGCCAGCAGCGTAGGACTAGCGGGAGCTAGCTCCTACAATGAGCAGTTCTTC
J gene: TRBJ2-1
D gene: TRBD2
V gene: TRBV9
clone size: .

CDR3 protein: CASSSMGQGSSVEQYF
CDR3 DNA: TGTGCCAGCAGCTCGATGGGACAGGGCTCCTCTGTCGAGCAGTACTTC
J gene: TRBJ2-7
D gene: TRBD1
V gene: TRBV7-8
clone size: .

CDR3 protein: CASSNSGNTQYF
CDR3 DNA: TGCGCCAGCAGCAACTCGGGGAATACGCAGTATTTT
J gene: TRBJ2-3
D gene: .
V gene: TRBV10-1
clone size: .

CDR3 protein: CASSPLGDSELYSNQPQHF
CDR3 DNA: TGTGCCAGCAGTCCTTTGGGGGACAGCGAATTATATAGCAATCAGCCCCAGCATTTT
J gene: TRBJ1-5
D gene: TRBD1
V gene: TRBV27
clone size: .

CDR3 protein: CASSVQSSNTEAFF
CDR3 DNA: TGTGCCAGCTCAGTACAGAGTTCGAACACTGAAGCTTTCTTT
J gene: TRBJ1-1
D gene: .
V gene: TRBV18
clone size: .

CDR3 protein: CASSELRGLGTGELFF
CDR3 DNA: TGTGCCAGCAGTGAATTGAGGGGGCTTGGCACCGGGGAGCTGTTTTTT
J gene: TRBJ2-2
D gene: TRBD1
V gene: TRBV6-1
clone size: .

CDR3 protein: CASSPTGGNTGELFF
CDR3 DNA: TGTGCCAGCAGCCCAACAGGGGGAAACACCGGGGAGCTGTTTTTT
J gene: TRBJ2-2
D gene: TRBD1
V gene: TRBV7-2
clone size: .

CDR3 protein: CASSRDLFSTDTQYF
CDR3 DNA: TGTGCCAGCTCAAGGGACTTGTTTAGCACAGATACGCAGTATTTT
J gene: TRBJ2-3
D gene: .
V gene: TRBV2
clone size: once

CDR3 protein: CASSQSGGSHRNEQFF
CDR3 DNA: TGCGCCAGCAGTCAATCTGGCGGGAGCCACCGGAATGAGCAGTTCTTC
J gene: TRBJ2-1
D gene: TRBD2
V gene: TRBV23-1
clone size: .

CDR3 protein: CASSLGQGAMNNEQFF
CDR3 DNA: TGTGCCAGCAGCTTGGGACAGGGGGCAATGAACAATGAGCAGTTCTTC
J gene: TRBJ2-1
D gene: TRBD1
V gene: TRBV9
clone size: .

CDR3 protein: CASSGSYEQYF
CDR3 DNA: TGTGCCAGCAGTGGTAGTTACGAGCAGTACTTC
J gene: TRBJ2-7
D gene: .
V gene: TRBV2
clone size: .

CDR3 protein: CASSLSQGAYGYTF
CDR3 DNA: TGTGCCAGCAGCTTATCACAGGGGGCCTATGGCTACACCTTC
J gene: TRBJ1-2
D gene: TRBD1
V gene: TRBV5-4
clone size: .